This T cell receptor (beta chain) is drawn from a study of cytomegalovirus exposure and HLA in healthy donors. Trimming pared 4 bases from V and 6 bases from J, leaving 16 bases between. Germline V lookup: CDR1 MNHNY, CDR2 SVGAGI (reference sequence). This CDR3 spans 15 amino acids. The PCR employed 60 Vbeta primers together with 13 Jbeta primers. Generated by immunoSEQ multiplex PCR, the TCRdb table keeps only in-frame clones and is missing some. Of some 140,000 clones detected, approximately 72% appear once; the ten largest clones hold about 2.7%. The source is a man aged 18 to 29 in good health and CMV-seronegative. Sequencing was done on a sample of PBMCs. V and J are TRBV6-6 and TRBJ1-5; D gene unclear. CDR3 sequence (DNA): TGTGCCAGCAGTTTGGCGGGTGACTTGGGTCAGCCCCAGCATTTT. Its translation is CASSLAGDLGQPQHF.